This T cell receptor (beta chain) was sequenced during a study of blood T cell repertoires in COVID-19. The overall study: The United States, Italy and Spain supplied acute and convalescent COVID-19 samples. T cells, B-cell-depleted T cells, or PBMCs supplied cDNA or gDNA.

Authors' data handling: Quantification of nucleated cells was approximated via reference gene primer amplification. TCRdb's table, derived via immunoSEQ multiplex PCR, lists solely in-frame clones and lacks some. V, J and clone size are taken as reported in that table, and D and trimming were inferred from the DNA itself. The sample carries under 40,000 clones, 94% recorded once. This CDR3 has 15 residues. In germline, CDR1 is SGHRS, CDR2 YFSETQ. J was trimmed by 4 bases and V by 0 bases; bases with no gene match: 2. Sequencing was done on a sample of peripheral blood. This chain links TRBV5-1 with TRBJ1-4; 8 bases agree with TRBD1. This TCR derives from a human donor with active COVID-19. The donor label of this sample is uncertain. For the CDR3, the DNA is TGCGCCAGCAGCTTGGGGGACAGGAGTAATGAAAAACTGTTTTTT. It codes for CASSLGDRSNEKLFF.